In this sample, the clone carrying this T cell receptor beta chain turned up once. The CDR3 runs to 15 residues. Germline-derived CDR1 and CDR2 are SGHRS and YFSETQ. With 2 bases clipped from V and 0 bases from J, the junction kept 1 base outside the gene matches. These data are taken from a study of long-term antiretroviral therapy in people with HIV. Researchers report immunoSEQ v3.0 was run at survey level. Method: immunoSEQ multiplex PCR; TCRdb's copy keeps in-frame clones and lacks some. The repertoire holds under 25,000 clones, 76% seen once, with approximately 4.9% in the top ten. The chain links TRBV5-1 to TRBJ2-3, with TRBD1 matching 9 bases. This TCR was recovered from a woman in her thirties or forties with HIV. Sequenced here: unsorted PBMCs, sampled 0.5 years after starting antiretroviral therapy. The CDR3 region is CASSLQGASTDTQYF. DNA for the CDR3: TGCGCCAGCAGCTTACAGGGGGCGAGCACAGATACGCAGTATTTT.